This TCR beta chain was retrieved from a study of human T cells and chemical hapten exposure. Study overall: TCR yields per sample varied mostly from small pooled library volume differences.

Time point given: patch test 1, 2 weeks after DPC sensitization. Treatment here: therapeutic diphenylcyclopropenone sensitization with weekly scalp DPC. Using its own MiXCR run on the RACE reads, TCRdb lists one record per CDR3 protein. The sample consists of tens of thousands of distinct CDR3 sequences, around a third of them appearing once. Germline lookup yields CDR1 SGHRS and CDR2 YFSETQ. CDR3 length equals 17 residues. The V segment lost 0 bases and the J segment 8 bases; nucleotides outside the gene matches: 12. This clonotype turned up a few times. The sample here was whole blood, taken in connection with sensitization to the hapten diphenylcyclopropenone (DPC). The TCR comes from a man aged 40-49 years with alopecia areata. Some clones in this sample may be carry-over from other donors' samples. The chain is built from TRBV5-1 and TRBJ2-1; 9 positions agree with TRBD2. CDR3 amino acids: CASSLEGSTSGSHEQFF. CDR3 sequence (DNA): TGCGCCAGCAGCTTGGAAGGGTCGACTAGCGGATCACATGAGCAGTTCTTC.